Shown below are 22 T cell receptor beta chains from a single sample sequenced in a study of cytomegalovirus exposure and HLA in healthy donors. The PCR was carried out with 60 Vbeta primers and 13 Jbeta primers. The data were produced by immunoSEQ multiplex PCR, yet TCRdb's version contains in-frame clones alone and is incomplete. Found here are some 160,000 clones, roughly 84% of them singletons; the top ten hold less than 2%. The sequencing input was PBMCs. Receptors originate from a woman between 18 and 29 years old in good health and CMV-seronegative.

This clone has only a few counts. The chain joins TRBV19 to TRBJ2-3, with 11 bases matching TRBD2. The length of the CDR3 is 19 residues. The junction had 8 bases not matched to a gene; V was cut back by 0 bases and J by 0 bases. Germline V CDR1 and CDR2: LNHDA, SQIVND (reference sequence). CDR3: CASSIDPLGTSGSTDTQYF. CDR3 coding DNA: TGTGCCAGTAGTATAGACCCCCTGGGGACTAGCGGAAGCACAGATACGCAGTATTTT.

Comments on this clone: Different DNA sequences within this sample yield the same CDR3. The chain recombines TRBV28 with TRBJ2-7; no clear D gene. Germline CDR1 MDHEN, CDR2 SYDVKM. V lost 2 bases and J 4 bases, leaving 6 bases between the germline ends. The CDR3 extends over 12 amino acids. CDR3 DNA sequence: TGTGCCAGCAGTTTAGGAGTATACGAGCAGTACTTC. Translated, it gives CASSLGVYEQYF.

This clone was found a few times. The CDR3 reads CASSSGQAETQYF. The CDR3 DNA is TGTGCCAGCAGCTCTGGACAGGCGGAGACCCAGTACTTC. V usage is TRBV7-3 and J usage is TRBJ2-5, with 7 bases aligning to TRBD1. Per the germline V gene, CDR1 is SGHTA and CDR2 is FQGTGA. This CDR3 has 13 amino acids. The J segment lost 5 bases and the V segment lost 4 bases, leaving 4 bases of the junction unmatched. The variable domain in full, completed from reference TRBV7-3 and TRBJ2-5, reads GAGVSQTPSNKVTEKGKYVELRCDPISGHTALYWYRQSLGQGPEFLIYFQGTGAADDSGLPNDRFFAVRPEGSVSTLKIQRTERGDSAVYLCASSSGQAETQYFGPGTRLLVL.

This chain connects TRBV5-4 to TRBJ2-5; TRBD1 might be the D (6 bases). This CDR3 has 15 residues. CDR1 and CDR2 (germline): SGHNT, YYREEE (reference sequence). Deletions cut 4 bases from V and 4 bases from J, with 17 bases between. The CDR3 bases are TGTGCCAGCAGCACCGACACAGGGTCCTCAGAGACCCAGTACTTC. This translates into CASSTDTGSSETQYF. Drawing the rest from reference TRBV5-4 and TRBJ2-5, the complete variable domain is ETGVTQSPTHLIKTRGQQVTLRCSSQSGHNTVSWYQQALGQGPQFIFQYYREEENGRGNFPPRFSGLQFPNYSSELNVNALELDDSALYLCASSTDTGSSETQYFGPGTRLLVL.

The chain recombines TRBV9 with TRBJ2-1; D ambiguous. The CDR3 has 15 residues. The germline V gene has CDR1 SGDLS and CDR2 YYNGEE. V shed 0 bases and J shed 2 bases, with 9 bases lying between them. The CDR3 spells CASSVDYSTYNEQFF. CDR3 nucleotide sequence: TGTGCCAGCAGCGTAGACTACTCCACCTACAATGAGCAGTTCTTC.

This chain joins TRBV11-3 and TRBJ2-7; D perhaps matches TRBD1 (6 bases). CDR3 length equals 16 residues. The V end was cut by 3 bases, the J end by 4 bases, with 19 bases between. Germline V gene data show CDR1 as SGHNT and CDR2 as YENEEA. CDR3: CASSLYSRGSNYEQYF. The CDR3 DNA follows: TGTGCCAGCAGCTTGTACTCGAGGGGGAGTAATTACGAGCAGTACTTC.

This clone came up a few times. The CDR3 loop reads CASSKREGEGHQPQHF. For the CDR3, the DNA is TGTGCCAGCAGCAAACGGGAAGGGGAGGGTCATCAGCCCCAGCATTTT. This chain connects TRBV21-1 to TRBJ1-5. TRBV21-1 is described as a pseudogene. This CDR3 has 16 amino acids.

The chain recombines TRBV28 with TRBJ2-5, with 7 bases fitting TRBD2. Germline V gene data show CDR1 as MDHEN and CDR2 as SYDVKM. The ends lost 6 bases at V and 3 bases at J; junction bases unmatched: 10. The CDR3 has 15 residues. CDR3 in DNA: TGTGCCAGCAGCCCTCTGATCGCGGGGGAAGAGACCCAGTACTTC. As protein: CASSPLIAGEETQYF.

The chain couples TRBV6-5 to TRBJ1-3; 7 bases are a match to TRBD1. Per the germline V gene, CDR1 is MNHEY and CDR2 is SVGAGI. The trim removed 2 bases at V and 1 base at J, leaving 5 bases unmatched. CDR3 length equals 16 residues. CDR3 in amino acids: CASSYRGQLSGNTIYF. CDR3 coding DNA: TGTGCCAGCAGTTACAGGGGACAGCTATCTGGAAACACCATATATTTT.

The gene calls are TRBV7-2 and TRBJ2-7; no clear D. Trimming shortened V by 2 bases and J by 0 bases, and 2 bases separated the two germline ends. The germline CDR1 and CDR2 sequences are SGHTA and FQGNSA. The CDR3 runs 12 residues. The CDR3: CASSLYSYEQYF. The CDR3 DNA reads TGTGCCAGCAGCTTATACTCCTACGAGCAGTACTTC. The full variable domain, in which reference TRBV7-2 and TRBJ2-7 provide the parts outside the CDR3, is GAGVSQSPSNKVTEKGKDVELRCDPISGHTALYWYRQSLGQGLEFLIYFQGNSAPDKSGLPSDRFSAERTGGSVSTLTIQRTQQEDSAVYLCASSLYSYEQYFGPGTRLTVT.

The CDR3 spells CASSSDSEAFF. The CDR3 DNA follows: TGCGCCAGCAGCTCGGACTCCGAAGCTTTCTTT. The chain has TRBV5-1 and TRBJ1-1; D not certain. The CDR3 runs to 11 residues. V was clipped by 3 bases and J by 8 bases, with 8 bases between them. Germline values: CDR1 SGHRS, CDR2 YFSETQ.

The chain links TRBV7-3 to TRBJ2-1; 9 nucleotides match TRBD2. The CDR3 is made up of 14 amino acids. V gave up 2 bases and J gave up 10 bases; unmatched junction bases: 6. Germline V gene sequence: CDR1 SGHTA, CDR2 FQGTGA. The CDR3, as DNA: TGTGCCAGCAGCTTAGGACTAGCGCTAAAAGAGCAGTTCTTC. The encoded protein is CASSLGLALKEQFF.

V gene TRBV10-3 combines with J gene TRBJ2-7; D is ambiguous. The CDR3 has 14 residues. Germline V gene data show CDR1 as ENHRY and CDR2 as SYGVKD. V lost 4 bases to trimming and J lost 6 bases, with 16 bases between them. The CDR3 DNA reads TGTGCCATCAGTGGAGAGTCAGGCCGCCGCGAGCAGTACTTC. This translates into CAISGESGRREQYF.

The V call is TRBV19, the J call TRBJ2-1; perhaps TRBD1 as D (7 bases). V dropped 4 bases and J dropped 0 bases, with 19 bases sitting between them. Germline CDR1 and CDR2: LNHDA and SQIVND (reference sequence). The CDR3 is 18 residues long. CDR3 sequence reads: CASSKGAGSPFSYNEQFF. Written as DNA, the CDR3 is TGTGCCAGTAGTAAGGGGGCGGGGAGTCCTTTCTCCTACAATGAGCAGTTCTTC.

The chain has TRBV28 and TRBJ2-4; the D is unclear. There are 14 residues in the CDR3. Trimming removed 7 bases at V and 1 base at J, with 11 bases between. The germline V gene has CDR1 MDHEN and CDR2 SYDVKM. The CDR3 reads CASNNLSAKNIQYF. CDR3 DNA sequence: TGTGCCAGCAACAATTTATCGGCCAAAAACATTCAGTACTTC.

V is TRBV5-4 and J is TRBJ2-5; D is perhaps TRBD2 (5 bases). V was shortened by 0 bases and J by 1 base, with 7 bases between the two germline ends. Germline assignment: CDR1 SGHNT and CDR2 YYREEE (reference sequence). The CDR3 runs to 14 residues. The CDR3 DNA reads as TGTGCCAGCAGCTTGGAGCGGAGCCAAGAGACCCAGTACTTC. Its translation: CASSLERSQETQYF.

The table lists this clone with a count of one. V is TRBV6-1 and J is TRBJ2-3; TRBD2 agrees at 7 bases. Germline-derived CDR1 and CDR2 are MNHNS and SASEGT. The CDR3 consists of 17 residues. V shed 2 bases and J 2 bases; nucleotides not matched to a gene: 10. In nucleotides, the CDR3 is TGTGCCAGCAGTGAAAGGCTTTGGGGGGGGATCACAGATACGCAGTATTTT. Amino acids: CASSERLWGGITDTQYF.

The V gene is TRBV5-6, the J gene TRBJ1-2, with 8 bases aligning to TRBD1. V was pared by 1 base and J by 7 bases, with 6 bases of the junction left unmatched. Germline CDR1 and CDR2: SGHDT and YYEEEE. The CDR3 runs to 14 residues. CDR3 DNA sequence: TGTGCCAGCAGCTTGAACAGGGGGGCGGGTGGCTACACCTTC. Translated: CASSLNRGAGGYTF.

V gene TRBV6-5 combines with J gene TRBJ2-7; D is perhaps TRBD2 (5 bases). Germline V gives CDR1 MNHEY, CDR2 SVGAGI. The CDR3 consists of 12 residues. Trimming removed 5 bases from V and 3 bases from J, with 8 bases in between. The CDR3 bases are TGTGCCAGCAGTCCGGGGAGCTACGAGCAGTACTTC. Protein sequence: CASSPGSYEQYF.

CDR3 nucleotides: TGTGCCACCAGCAGAGATGTATCAGTTAACTATGGCTACACCTTC. Translated, it gives CATSRDVSVNYGYTF. The chain is built from TRBV15 and TRBJ1-2; D gene uncertain. V was shortened by 0 bases and J by 1 base, with 9 bases between the two germline ends. The germline CDR1 and CDR2 sequences are LNHNV and YYDKDF (reference sequence). The CDR3 consists of 15 residues.

The rearrangement joins TRBV6-1 to TRBJ1-2, with TRBD1 as a possible D gene (6 bases). This CDR3 has 15 amino acids. The V end lost 2 bases, the J end lost 0 bases, and 10 bases lay between the germline ends. Germline V gives CDR1 MNHNS, CDR2 SASEGT. CDR3 region: CASSEQAGANYGYTF. The CDR3 DNA sequence: TGTGCCAGCAGTGAACAGGCAGGGGCTAACTATGGCTACACCTTC.

This sequence joins TRBV28 and TRBJ2-3, with 9 nucleotides matching TRBD1. The CDR3 covers 17 residues. V dropped 4 bases and J dropped 4; count of bases not matched to a gene: 12. Germline-derived CDR1 and CDR2 are MDHEN and SYDVKM. The CDR3 DNA reads as TGTGCCAGCAGTTCCCCCAGCCCGGGACAGGGCTCAGATACGCAGTATTTT. Translating gives CASSSPSPGQGSDTQYF.